This T cell receptor (beta chain) was recorded in a study of T cell responses to AZD1222 COVID-19 vaccine. About this clone itself: Antigen specificity is unknown.

Overall study results and limits: Two AZD1222 doses significantly raised spike-specific TCR breadth and depth over controls.

Profiled with immunoSEQ multiplex PCR; TCRdb holds only in-frame clones, not every one. The table shows about 100,000 clones, with 84% occurring only once. Trimming left V 1 base short and J 5 bases short, with 11 bases between. Per the germline V gene, CDR1 is MGHRA and CDR2 is YSYEKL. The CDR3 consists of 14 residues. The sequencing here drew on peripheral blood, taken on day 0 of AZD1222 vaccination. J is TRBJ1-2 and V is TRBV4-1, with D possibly TRBD1 on 5 matching bases. The source of this sequence is an adult in good health. CDR3 sequence: CASSQVGDPYGYTF. DNA of the CDR3: TGCGCCAGCAGCCAAGTAGGGGACCCTTATGGCTACACCTTC.